The rows below give T cell receptor beta chains drawn from one sample of a study of Graves' ophthalmopathy and Graves' hyperthyroidism. MiXCR was run by TCRdb on the multiplex PCR reads, yielding one entry per CDR3 protein. The repertoire holds approximately 1.2 million distinct CDR3 sequences, with about two fifths as singletons. Sequencing input: peripheral blood or thyroid tissue (not recorded which). The receptors stem from an adult man with Graves' hyperthyroidism. The CDR3 runs from the conserved cysteine through the conserved F or W. A D gene is named only where the DNA matches it firmly. Clone size is shown for a subset of rows, as once, few, many or a class of expanded clone.

CDR3aa | CDR3nt | len | v_gene | d_gene | abundance | j_gene
CSASVQVGELFF | TGCAGTGCTAGTGTCCAGGTCGGGGAGCTGTTTTTT | 12 | TRBV20-1 | . | once | TRBJ2-2
CSGRKGVYGYTF | TGCAGTGGCAGGAAGGGTGTGTATGGCTACACCTTC | 12 | TRBV20-1 | . | many | TRBJ1-2
CSARVSAGANVLTF | TGCAGTGCTAGAGTTAGTGCTGGGGCCAACGTCCTGACTTTC | 14 | TRBV20-1 | . | . | TRBJ2-6
CASSYSIGIGYTF | TGTGCCAGCAGTTACTCTATTGGCATAGGATACACCTTC | 13 | TRBV6-5 | . | . | TRBJ1-2
CASSIALAGVVGELFF | TGTGCCAGTAGTATAGCTCTAGCGGGAGTCGTCGGGGAGCTGTTTTTT | 16 | TRBV19 | TRBD2 | many | TRBJ2-2
CASSLALGTGKETQYF | TGTGCCAGCAGTTTAGCGCTGGGGACAGGGAAAGAGACCCAGTACTTC | 16 | TRBV12-3/TRBV12-4 | TRBD1 | few | TRBJ2-5
CASSFDRERYTF | TGTGCCAGCTCTTTTGACCGGGAGCGCTACACCTTC | 12 | TRBV6-5 | . | . | TRBJ1-2
CASSLIAVNTEAFF | TGTGCCAGCAGCTTGATCGCTGTGAACACTGAAGCTTTCTTT | 14 | TRBV7-9 | . | . | TRBJ1-1
CASSPAKGRQGAYEQYF | TGTGCCAGCAGCCCTGCAAAGGGACGACAGGGGGCCTACGAGCAGTACTTC | 17 | TRBV10-2 | TRBD1 | few | TRBJ2-7
CSASSPNQPQHF | TGCAGTGCTAGTTCTCCAAATCAGCCCCAGCATTTT | 12 | TRBV20-1 | . | many | TRBJ1-5
CASSQVGEVMNTEAFF | TGCGCCAGCAGCCAAGTGGGGGAGGTTATGAACACTGAAGCTTTCTTT | 16 | TRBV4-3 | . | many | TRBJ1-1
CSAGGGTAYEQYF | TGCAGTGCTGGGGGGGGGACAGCCTACGAGCAGTACTTC | 13 | TRBV20-1 | . | . | TRBJ2-7
CSASGDTNSPLHF | TGCAGTGCTAGTGGGGACACTAATTCACCCCTCCACTTT | 13 | TRBV20-1 | . | . | TRBJ1-6
CSAPAPGTGNTIYF | TGCAGTGCCCCCGCCCCGGGGACCGGAAACACCATATATTTT | 14 | TRBV20-1 | . | . | TRBJ1-3
CASSFSRGRPTGELFF | TGTGCCAGCAGTTTCTCCAGGGGGCGCCCCACCGGGGAGCTGTTTTTT | 16 | TRBV12-3/TRBV12-4 | TRBD1 | . | TRBJ2-2
CASSLGRQSSYEQYF | TGTGCCAGCAGCTTAGGACGACAGAGCTCCTACGAGCAGTACTTC | 15 | TRBV13 | . | many | TRBJ2-7
CASSSGTSNTEAFF | TGTGCCAGCAGCTCGGGGACATCAAACACTGAAGCTTTCTTT | 14 | TRBV7-2 | . | . | TRBJ1-1
CSVGRAGGALEQYF | TGCAGCGTCGGACGGGCAGGGGGGGCCCTGGAGCAGTACTTC | 14 | TRBV29-1 | . | many | TRBJ2-7
CASSLHPGGTSSYEQYF | TGTGCCAGCAGCCTCCATCCCGGTGGGACAAGCTCCTACGAGCAGTACTTC | 17 | TRBV7-2 | . | . | TRBJ2-7